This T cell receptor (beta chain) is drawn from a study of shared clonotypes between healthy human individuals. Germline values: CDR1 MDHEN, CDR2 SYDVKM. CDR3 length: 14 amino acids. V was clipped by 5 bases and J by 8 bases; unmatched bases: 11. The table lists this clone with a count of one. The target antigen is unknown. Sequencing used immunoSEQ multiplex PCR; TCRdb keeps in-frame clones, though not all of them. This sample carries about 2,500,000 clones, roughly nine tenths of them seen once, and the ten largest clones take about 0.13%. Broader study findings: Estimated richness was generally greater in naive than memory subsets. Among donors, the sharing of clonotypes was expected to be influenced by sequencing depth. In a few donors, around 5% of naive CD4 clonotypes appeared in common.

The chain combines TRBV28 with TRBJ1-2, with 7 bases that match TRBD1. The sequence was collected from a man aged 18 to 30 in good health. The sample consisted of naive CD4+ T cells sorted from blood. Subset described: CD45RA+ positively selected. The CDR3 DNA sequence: TGTGCCAGCAGTGTAGGGACGTACAGGGGAGGCTACACCTTC. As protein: CASSVGTYRGGYTF.